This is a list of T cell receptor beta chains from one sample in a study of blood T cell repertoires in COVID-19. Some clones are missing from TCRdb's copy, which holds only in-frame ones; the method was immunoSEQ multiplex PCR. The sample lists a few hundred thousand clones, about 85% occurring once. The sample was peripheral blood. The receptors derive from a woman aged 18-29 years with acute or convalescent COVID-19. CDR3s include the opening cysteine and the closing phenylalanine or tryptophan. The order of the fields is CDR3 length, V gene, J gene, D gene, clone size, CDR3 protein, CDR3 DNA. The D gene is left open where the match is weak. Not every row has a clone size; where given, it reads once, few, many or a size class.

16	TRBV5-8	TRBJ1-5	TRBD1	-	CASSLVYGTANQPQHF	TGTGCCAGCAGCTTGGTGTATGGGACAGCGAATCAGCCCCAGCATTTT
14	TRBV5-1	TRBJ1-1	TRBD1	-	CASSLPDRGTEAFF	TGCGCCAGCAGCTTGCCGGACAGGGGGACTGAAGCTTTCTTT
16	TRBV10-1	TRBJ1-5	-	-	CASSSGGDGTNQPQHF	TGCGCCAGCAGTTCCGGGGGAGATGGCACTAATCAGCCCCAGCATTTT
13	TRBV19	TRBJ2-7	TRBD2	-	CASSPAGVGEQYF	TGTGCCAGTAGCCCAGCGGGGGTGGGGGAGCAGTACTTC
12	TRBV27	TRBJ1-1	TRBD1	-	CASSDRVTEAFF	TGTGCCAGCAGTGACAGGGTCACTGAAGCTTTCTTT
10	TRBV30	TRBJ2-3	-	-	CAWHGDTQYF	TGTGCCTGGCACGGGGATACGCAGTATTTT
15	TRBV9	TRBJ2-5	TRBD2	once	CASSVGAGLGETQYF	TGTGCCAGCAGCGTGGGAGCGGGACTGGGAGAGACCCAGTACTTC
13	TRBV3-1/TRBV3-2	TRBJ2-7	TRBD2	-	CASSPSGGVEQYF	TGTGCCAGCAGCCCCAGCGGGGGGGTCGAGCAGTACTTC
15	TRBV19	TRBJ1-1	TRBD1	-	CASSRTGGMNTEAFF	TGTGCCAGTAGTAGGACAGGGGGAATGAACACTGAAGCTTTCTTT
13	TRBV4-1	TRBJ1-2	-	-	CASSQDSRYGYTF	TGCGCCAGCAGCCAAGACAGCAGGTATGGCTACACCTTC
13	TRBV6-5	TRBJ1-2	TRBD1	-	CASCRTGTYGYTF	TGTGCCAGCTGCAGGACAGGGACCTATGGCTACACCTTC
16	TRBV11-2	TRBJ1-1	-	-	CASSLYIGAANTEAFF	TGTGCCAGCAGCTTATATATAGGCGCGGCGAACACTGAAGCTTTCTTT